The 25 T cell receptor beta chains listed next were all sequenced from one sample in a study of cytomegalovirus exposure and HLA in healthy donors. Assay: immunoSEQ multiplex PCR; the TCRdb copy retains only in-frame clones and omits some. The sample carries tens of thousands of clones, around 94% recorded once. The sequenced sample was PBMCs. These receptors came from a woman between 18 and 30 years old in good health and CMV-seropositive.

The chain has TRBV4-1 and TRBJ1-2; 10 positions match TRBD1. The V segment lost 3 bases and the J segment 9 bases; nucleotides outside the gene matches: 10. The germline CDR1 and CDR2 sequences are MGHRA and YSYEKL. The CDR3 sequence is 15 residues long. This chain's CDR3 is CASSQRRDRGLRYTF. For the CDR3, the DNA is TGCGCCAGCAGCCAGCGCCGGGACAGGGGCCTTCGCTACACCTTC.

The genes are TRBV6-5 and TRBJ2-7; 9 bases fit TRBD1. The CDR3 is made up of 15 amino acids. CDR1 MNHEY and CDR2 SVGAGI come from the germline V gene. V shed 3 bases and J 3 bases; nucleotides not matched to a gene: 6. The CDR3 here is CASSYAQGAGYEQYF. Here the CDR3 DNA reads TGTGCCAGCAGTTATGCACAGGGGGCGGGCTACGAGCAGTACTTC.

The chain couples TRBV12-1 to TRBJ2-7; TRBD2 is the table's D call and was not checked against the DNA. TRBV12-1 is given as a pseudogene. The CDR3 loop spans 14 amino acids. The DNA for the CDR3 is TGTGCCAGCAGCTCCGCGGGGAGGGGTAGGGAGCAGTACTTC. Its translation is CASSSAGRGREQYF.

In this sample, this clone turned up once. The chain uses TRBV6-1 and TRBJ1-6, with D maybe TRBD1 (6 bases). V gave up 6 bases and J gave up 7 bases, with 13 bases separating them. The CDR3 has 14 residues. Germline CDR1 and CDR2: MNHNS and SASEGT. In nucleotides, the CDR3 is TGTGCCAGCAGGAGTAGGGGGGGGAATTCACCCCTCCACTTT. This translates into CASRSRGGNSPLHF.

The rearrangement joins TRBV27 to TRBJ2-2; TRBD1 matches 7 bases. CDR1 is MNHEY and CDR2 is SMNVEV in the germline V gene (reference sequence). There are 16 residues in the CDR3. V trimming: 5 bases; J trimming: 0 bases; junction bases outside the gene matches: 6. CDR3: CASSQRQGPNTGELFF. As DNA, the CDR3 is TGTGCCAGCAGTCAAAGACAGGGCCCGAACACCGGGGAGCTGTTTTTT.

Only a few counts were recorded for this clone. The chain carries TRBV4-3 and TRBJ2-3; D is possibly TRBD2 (5 bases). This CDR3 region has 16 residues. Trimming left V 5 bases short and J 1 base short, with 16 bases between. Germline-derived CDR1 and CDR2 are LGHNA and YSLEER. The CDR3 DNA reads TGCGCCAGCAGCGTAAGGACTTTCCCCGGCACAGATACGCAGTATTTT. Protein sequence: CASSVRTFPGTDTQYF.

This chain uses TRBV7-2 with TRBJ1-1; D not certain. The CDR3 is made up of 13 amino acids. V dropped 5 bases and J dropped 1 base, with 8 bases sitting between them. Per germline, CDR1 SGHTA and CDR2 FQGNSA. CDR3 loop: CASSLAGNTEAFF. In DNA, the CDR3 is TGTGCCAGCAGCCTCGCAGGGAACACTGAAGCTTTCTTT.

This rearrangement joins TRBV18 to TRBJ2-2; D may be TRBD2 (5 bases). The CDR3 sequence is 14 residues long. Per germline, CDR1 KGHSH and CDR2 LQKENI. Trimming removed 7 bases from V and 2 bases from J, with 11 bases in between. CDR3 region: CASWEKFNTGELFF. Here the CDR3 DNA reads TGTGCCAGCTGGGAGAAGTTCAACACCGGGGAGCTGTTTTTT. The full variable domain, rest sourced from reference TRBV18 and TRBJ2-2, is NAGVMQNPRHLVRRRGQEARLRCSPMKGHSHVYWYRQLPEEGLKFMVYLQKENIIDESGMPKERFSAEFPKEGPSILRIQQVVRGDSAAYFCASWEKFNTGELFFGEGSRLTVL.

The chain recombines TRBV7-9 with TRBJ1-1, with D possibly TRBD1 on 6 matching bases. Trimming took off 2 bases at V and 0 bases at J, with 19 bases between the two ends. The germline gives CDR1 SEHNR, CDR2 FQNEAQ (reference sequence). The CDR3 has 18 amino acids. CDR3 in DNA: TGTGCCAGCAGCTTATCACCGCCGGGGGGGACACTGAACACTGAAGCTTTCTTT. Translated: CASSLSPPGGTLNTEAFF.

This sequence joins TRBV27 and TRBJ1-5; unclear D gene. This CDR3 contains 15 residues. The V and J ends lost 2 bases and 3 bases respectively, with 11 bases between them. Germline assignment: CDR1 MNHEY and CDR2 SMNVEV (reference sequence). In nucleotides, the CDR3 is TGTGCCAGCAGTTTACATGGGCAGCTCAATCAGCCCCAGCATTTT. Amino acids: CASSLHGQLNQPQHF.

This sequence joins TRBV4-1 and TRBJ1-1, with 7 nucleotides matching TRBD1. Germline V gives CDR1 MGHRA, CDR2 YSYEKL. CDR3 length: 16 amino acids. Trimming removed 3 bases from V and 0 bases from J; junction bases left unmatched: 7. In DNA form, the CDR3 reads TGCGCCAGCAGCCAGGCTAAGGACAGGCTGAACACTGAAGCTTTCTTT. This codes for CASSQAKDRLNTEAFF.

The chain has TRBV6-8 and TRBJ2-1; 10 bases align to TRBD2. This CDR3 is built from 16 residues. V lost 4 bases to trimming and J lost 6 bases; unmatched junction nucleotides: 9. CDR1 and CDR2 from the germline V gene are MNHGY and SAAAGT. The CDR3 DNA is TGTGCCAGCAGTTCCAGCGGGAGGGTATATGGCAATGAGCAGTTCTTC. Translation gives CASSSSGRVYGNEQFF.

As for this clone: Other DNA sequences in this specimen translate into the identical CDR3. The chain recombines TRBV18 with TRBJ2-7; TRBD2 agrees at 14 bases. There are 15 residues in the CDR3. V dropped 2 bases and J dropped 3; count of bases not matched to a gene: 0. Looked up from germline, CDR1 is KGHSH and CDR2 is LQKENI. The CDR3 sequence: CASSPGTSGSYEQYF. CDR3 nucleotides: TGTGCCAGCTCACCAGGGACTAGCGGGAGCTACGAGCAGTACTTC.

The chain recombines TRBV4-2 with TRBJ1-2; TRBD1 agrees at 10 bases. V was clipped by 3 bases and J by 1 base; unmatched bases: 5. There are 16 residues in the CDR3. CDR1 and CDR2 (germline): LGHNA, YNFKEQ. In DNA, the CDR3 is TGTGCCAGCAGCCACGGGGGGACAGGGGTTAACTATGGCTACACCTTC. The encoded protein is CASSHGGTGVNYGYTF.

The chain combines TRBV2 with TRBJ1-3; D not resolved. The V and J ends lost 8 bases and 3 bases respectively, with 11 bases between them. Looked up from germline, CDR1 is SNHLY and CDR2 is FYNNEI. The CDR3 consists of 13 residues. CDR3 sequence reads: CASSRDSGNTIYF. The CDR3 region has the DNA TGTGCCAGCTCGAGGGATAGTGGAAACACCATATATTTT. Variable domain in full (rest from reference TRBV2 and TRBJ1-3): EPEVTQTPSHQVTQMGQEVILRCVPISNHLYFYWYRQILGQKVEFLVSFYNNEISEKSEIFDDQFSVERPDGSNFTLKIRSTKLEDSAMYFCASSRDSGNTIYFGEGSWLTVV.

V gene TRBV6-1 combines with J gene TRBJ2-7; no definite D call. Looked up from germline, CDR1 is MNHNS and CDR2 is SASEGT. The CDR3 contains 16 residues. With 0 bases removed from V and 9 bases from J, the gap between germline ends came to 21 bases. CDR3 region: CASSEALLGRFSVQYF. As DNA, the CDR3 is TGTGCCAGCAGTGAAGCGCTTCTCGGCAGGTTCTCAGTGCAGTACTTC.

The chain uses TRBV4-2 and TRBJ2-7; D perhaps matches TRBD1 (5 bases). CDR3 size: 14 residues. The ends were cut back, 0 bases at V and 5 bases at J, with 11 bases in the middle. The germline V gene encodes CDR1 LGHNA and CDR2 YNFKEQ. The CDR3 loop reads CASSQDQGRDEQYF. CDR3 in DNA: TGTGCCAGCAGCCAAGATCAGGGCCGGGACGAGCAGTACTTC.

This sequence joins TRBV5-4 and TRBJ2-3; D ambiguous. CDR1 and CDR2 from the germline V gene are SGHNT and YYREEE (reference sequence). With 3 bases removed from V and 6 bases from J, the gap between germline ends came to 8 bases. This CDR3 is built from 12 residues. The CDR3 reads CASSSIGDTQYF. The CDR3 DNA is TGTGCCAGCAGCTCTATCGGGGATACGCAGTATTTT.

The chain employs TRBV30 and TRBJ2-7; D is possibly TRBD2 (5 bases). The germline V gene encodes CDR1 GTSNPN and CDR2 SVGIG (reference sequence). The CDR3 loop spans 13 amino acids. Trimming removed 4 bases at V and 4 bases at J, with 14 bases between. CDR3 sequence: CAWKAGVLYEQYF. CDR3 nucleotide sequence: TGTGCCTGGAAGGCCGGGGTTTTGTACGAGCAGTACTTC.

The J gene is TRBJ2-6, the V gene TRBV28; a weak D match, TRBD1 (5 bases). The CDR3 extends over 15 amino acids. Looked up from germline, CDR1 is MDHEN and CDR2 is SYDVKM. V lost 7 bases and J lost 4, with 14 bases in between. This CDR3 is CASTNSGSGANVLTF. The CDR3 nucleotides are TGTGCCAGCACAAATTCAGGGTCCGGGGCCAACGTCCTGACTTTC. The entire variable domain, with the rest obtained from reference TRBV28 and TRBJ2-6, is as follows: DVKVTQSSRYLVKRTGEKVFLECVQDMDHENMFWYRQDPGLGLRLIYFSYDVKMKEKGDIPEGYSVSREKKERFSLILESASTNQTSMYLCASTNSGSGANVLTFGAGSRLTVL.

The rearrangement links TRBV2 to TRBJ1-4; D may be TRBD1 (6 bases). Deletions cut 3 bases from V and 0 bases from J, with 8 bases between. The length of the CDR3 is 15 residues. CDR1 is SNHLY, CDR2 FYNNEI, per germline. In nucleotides, the CDR3 is TGTGCCAGCAGTGAGGGGGCAGCAACTAATGAAAAACTGTTTTTT. Protein product: CASSEGAATNEKLFF. The entire variable domain, with the rest obtained from reference TRBV2 and TRBJ1-4, is as follows: EPEVTQTPSHQVTQMGQEVILRCVPISNHLYFYWYRQILGQKVEFLVSFYNNEISEKSEIFDDQFSVERPDGSNFTLKIRSTKLEDSAMYFCASSEGAATNEKLFFGSGTQLSVL.

V gene TRBV15 combines with J gene TRBJ2-2; D unresolved. The germline CDR1 and CDR2 sequences are LNHNV and YYDKDF (reference sequence). V lost 5 bases and J 1 base, leaving 8 bases between the germline ends. The CDR3 runs 14 residues. For the CDR3, the DNA is TGTGCCACCAGCTTTCGAGGGAACACCGGGGAGCTGTTTTTT. It encodes CATSFRGNTGELFF.

This chain connects TRBV19 to TRBJ2-1, with D tentatively TRBD1 (6 bases). The CDR3 contains 15 residues. The germline gives CDR1 LNHDA, CDR2 SQIVND (reference sequence). The ends were cut back, 8 bases at V and 2 bases at J, with 16 bases in the middle. Here the CDR3 reads CASGPGTSPYNEQFF. CDR3 DNA sequence: TGTGCCAGTGGACCAGGGACAAGCCCCTACAATGAGCAGTTCTTC.

The chain couples TRBV4-1 to TRBJ2-7; no firm D call. V was shortened by 2 bases and J by 3 bases, with 8 bases between the two germline ends. Per germline, CDR1 MGHRA and CDR2 YSYEKL. The CDR3 is 13 amino acids. The chain's CDR3 is CASSQYLGYEQYF. In DNA form, the CDR3 reads TGCGCCAGCAGCCAATACCTAGGCTACGAGCAGTACTTC.

This clone has just one count. V and J are TRBV6-6 and TRBJ2-7, with TRBD2 matching over 7 bases. The ends lost 9 bases at V and 7 bases at J; junction bases unmatched: 15. CDR3 length: 14 residues. Germline V CDR1 and CDR2: MNHNY, SVGAGI (reference sequence). CDR3 DNA sequence: TGTGCCAGGGGATGTGGGACTAAGCGGGAAGAGCAGTACTTC. It codes for CARGCGTKREEQYF.